This is a list of T cell receptor beta chains from one sample in a study of T cells in localized non-small cell lung cancer. The method was immunoSEQ multiplex PCR; TCRdb's version includes in-frame clones alone and lacks a portion of them. The sample has several thousand clones, 23% seen once; the top ten hold just over 3.5%. The starting material was lung tumor tissue, obtained before any cancer treatment. These receptors all come from a man aged 40 to 70 with stage III squamous cell lung carcinoma. Both conserved end residues are part of each CDR3. Each record gives: D gene, clone size, J gene, V gene, CDR3 length, CDR3 protein, CDR3 DNA. A D gene is named only where the DNA matches it firmly. Expanded clones get a size class; other rows say once, few or many, or leave the size out.

TRBD2 few TRBJ2-5 TRBV19 15 CASSAGSSGGETQYF TGTGCCAGTAGTGCGGGGTCTAGCGGGGGAGAGACCCAGTACTTC
. few TRBJ1-1 TRBV19 15 CASSPGGWGNTEAFF TGTGCCAGTAGCCCCGGTGGCTGGGGAAACACTGAAGCTTTCTTT
. . TRBJ2-7 TRBV6-1 19 CASSEGLPPPAAQPYEQYF TGTGCCAGCAGTGAAGGGTTGCCACCCCCCGCTGCTCAGCCCTACGAGCAGTACTTC
. few TRBJ1-2 TRBV4-1 15 CASSHPVGGNYGYTF TGCGCCAGCAGCCATCCCGTGGGGGGTAACTATGGCTACACCTTC
. few TRBJ1-1 TRBV30 13 CAWMSQANTEAFF TGTGCCTGGATGTCCCAGGCGAACACTGAAGCTTTCTTT
. few TRBJ1-3 TRBV6-8 15 CASSYSGGSGNTIYF TGTGCCAGCAGTTACTCGGGGGGCTCTGGAAACACCATATATTTT
. few TRBJ2-1 TRBV14 16 CASSQDWGMGYNEQFF TGTGCCAGCAGCCAAGATTGGGGAATGGGCTACAATGAGCAGTTCTTC
TRBD2 . TRBJ2-5 TRBV11-3 16 CASSLGLAGPQGTQYF TGTGCCAGCAGCTTAGGGCTAGCGGGGCCCCAGGGGACCCAGTACTTC
. few TRBJ2-2 TRBV9 13 CASSRAPGGELFF TGTGCCAGCAGCCGAGCACCGGGCGGGGAGCTGTTTTTT
. few TRBJ1-4 TRBV11-3 17 CASSQGDGGVGNEKLFF TGTGCCAGCAGCCAAGGGGACGGGGGCGTGGGAAATGAAAAACTGTTTTTT
TRBD2 . TRBJ2-7 TRBV9 16 CASSVVTSGDSYEQYF TGTGCCAGCAGCGTAGTGACTAGCGGGGACTCCTACGAGCAGTACTTC
TRBD1 . TRBJ2-1 TRBV19 17 CASSPIPGQPHNDEQFF TGTGCCAGTAGTCCAATCCCGGGACAGCCTCACAACGATGAGCAGTTCTTC
TRBD1 . TRBJ1-4 TRBV19 14 CASSPWDRNEKLFF TGTGCCAGTAGTCCGTGGGACAGAAATGAAAAACTGTTTTTT
TRBD1 few TRBJ1-3 TRBV2 15 CASSRDRQTGNTIYF TGTGCCAGCAGTCGGGACAGACAGACTGGAAACACCATATATTTT
TRBD1 few TRBJ2-5 TRBV28 16 CASSFVRDSRKMTQYF TGTGCCAGCAGTTTCGTCAGGGACAGCCGCAAGATGACCCAGTACTTC
. few TRBJ2-7 TRBV6-8 16 CASSYTPGTSSHEQYF TGTGCCAGCAGCTACACGCCCGGGACTTCATCCCACGAGCAGTACTTC
. medium-sized TRBJ2-7 TRBV6-8 14 CASSMPPDFYEQYF TGTGCCAGCAGTATGCCCCCAGACTTCTACGAGCAGTACTTC
. . TRBJ1-2 TRBV9 17 CASSVDYGWSFMDGYTF TGTGCCAGCAGCGTAGATTACGGATGGTCCTTTATGGATGGCTACACCTTC
. . TRBJ2-1 TRBV11-3 16 CASSPRQESSYNEQFF TGTGCCAGCAGCCCCCGACAGGAGAGCTCCTACAATGAGCAGTTCTTC
. . TRBJ2-7 TRBV9 13 CASMTLGGSEQYF TGTGCCAGCATGACCCTGGGCGGGTCCGAGCAGTACTTC
TRBD1 once TRBJ2-7 TRBV18 15 CASSHRDRALHEQYF TGTGCCAGCTCCCACCGGGACAGGGCGTTACACGAGCAGTACTTC
. few TRBJ2-7 TRBV12-5 14 CASTSWAGTQEQYF TGTGCCAGCACCTCTTGGGCCGGGACTCAGGAGCAGTACTTC
TRBD1 . TRBJ2-7 TRBV6-8 16 CASSYSPGQGSYEQYF TGTGCCAGCAGTTACTCACCGGGACAGGGCTCCTACGAGCAGTACTTC
TRBD1 few TRBJ1-3 TRBV6-8 16 CASSFDRGRSGNTIYF TGTGCCAGCAGTTTTGACAGGGGACGCTCTGGAAACACCATATATTTT
. . TRBJ1-2 TRBV18 15 CASSPGQGPNYGYTF TGTGCCAGCTCTCCCGGACAAGGCCCTAACTATGGCTACACCTTC
. . TRBJ2-7 TRBV6-8 14 CASRRWTPSYEQYF TGTGCCAGCAGACGTTGGACACCCTCATACGAGCAGTACTTC
TRBD1 . TRBJ2-4 TRBV19 15 CASSIGQGAGNIQYF TGTGCCAGTAGTATCGGACAGGGGGCGGGAAACATTCAGTACTTC
. . TRBJ2-1 TRBV28 16 CASSFSYRDTYNEQFF TGTGCCAGCAGTTTTAGTTACAGGGACACCTACAATGAGCAGTTCTTC
. . TRBJ2-5 TRBV9 14 CASPPGQRQETQYF TGTGCCAGCCCGCCGGGCCAGCGGCAAGAGACCCAGTACTTC
. few TRBJ2-6 TRBV6-8 20 CASTGRPGSYAPSGANVLTF TGTGCCAGCACCGGAAGGCCGGGATCCTACGCCCCCTCTGGGGCCAACGTCCTGACTTTC
. few TRBJ2-3 TRBV11-3 14 CASSHRDNTDTQYF TGTGCCAGCAGTCACCGGGACAACACAGATACGCAGTATTTT
TRBD1 . TRBJ1-1 TRBV29-1 13 CSGRDRGISEAFF TGCAGCGGCAGGGACAGGGGGATATCTGAAGCTTTCTTT
. . TRBJ2-1 TRBV7-5 16 CASSLDRDLTYNEQFF TGTGCCAGCAGCTTAGACAGGGACTTAACCTACAATGAGCAGTTCTTC
TRBD1 . TRBJ1-3 TRBV11-3 14 CASSVQGAGNTIYF TGTGCCAGCAGCGTACAGGGGGCAGGAAACACCATATATTTT
TRBD1 . TRBJ1-1 TRBV10-3 15 CAISERYRGIPEAFF TGTGCCATCAGTGAGCGTTACAGGGGAATTCCTGAAGCTTTCTTT
TRBD1 . TRBJ1-5 TRBV19 14 CASSIRTGNQPQHF TGTGCCAGTAGTATCCGGACAGGTAATCAGCCCCAGCATTTT
. few TRBJ2-5 TRBV30 12 CAWSLGQETQYF TGTGCCTGGAGTTTGGGGCAAGAGACCCAGTACTTC
. few TRBJ1-6 TRBV6-8 16 CASSYGPGANNSPLHF TGTGCCAGCAGTTACGGGCCAGGGGCGAATAATTCACCCCTCCACTTT
. few TRBJ2-2 TRBV19 13 CASRTGNTGELFF TGTGCCAGTAGGACAGGGAACACCGGGGAGCTGTTTTTT
TRBD1 few TRBJ1-2 TRBV6-8 13 CASSQQGARGYTF TGTGCCAGCAGTCAACAGGGGGCGCGAGGCTACACCTTC
TRBD1 . TRBJ2-1 TRBV11-3 15 CASSLGQGALDEQFF TGTGCCAGCAGCTTGGGACAGGGGGCGCTGGATGAGCAGTTCTTC
. many TRBJ2-5 TRBV7-6 14 CASSFITVQETQYF TGTGCCAGCAGCTTTATCACGGTACAAGAGACCCAGTACTTC
TRBD2 few TRBJ2-5 TRBV6-8 15 CASSYSMGLGETQYF TGTGCCAGCAGTTACTCGATGGGACTAGGAGAGACCCAGTACTTC
TRBD1 . TRBJ1-2 TRBV18 14 CASSPGQGSYGYTF TGTGCCAGCTCACCGGGACAGGGCTCTTATGGCTACACCTTC
. few TRBJ1-2 TRBV15 14 CATSRDPNGYGYTF TGTGCCACCAGCAGAGATCCCAACGGCTATGGCTACACCTTC
TRBD1 medium-sized TRBJ1-1 TRBV11-3 17 CASGLPTGGARNTEAFF TGTGCCAGCGGGCTTCCGACAGGGGGCGCGCGGAACACTGAAGCTTTCTTT
. . TRBJ1-4 TRBV23-1 16 CASTRGGKATNEKLFF TGCGCCAGCACGAGGGGGGGGAAGGCAACTAATGAAAAACTGTTTTTT
. few TRBJ1-2 TRBV28 13 CASNPGPNYGYTF TGTGCCAGCAATCCGGGACCTAACTATGGCTACACCTTC
TRBD1 few TRBJ2-5 TRBV11-3 15 CASSAGQGARETQYF TGTGCCAGCAGCGCGGGACAGGGGGCGAGGGAGACCCAGTACTTC
. . TRBJ2-2 TRBV30 14 CAWSVLQATGELFF TGTGCCTGGAGTGTACTTCAGGCCACCGGGGAGCTGTTTTTT
. medium-sized TRBJ2-1 TRBV6-8 13 CASSATATNEQFF TGTGCCAGCAGCGCCACTGCAACCAATGAGCAGTTCTTC
. . TRBJ1-2 TRBV30 12 CAWLLAFGDYTF TGTGCCTGGTTGTTAGCGTTCGGTGACTACACCTTC
. . TRBJ1-4 TRBV6-8 12 CASSYPDEKLFF TGTGCCAGCAGTTACCCCGATGAAAAACTGTTTTTT
. . TRBJ2-7 TRBV9 14 CASRPGTPTYEQYF TGTGCCAGCAGACCCGGGACGCCGACCTACGAGCAGTACTTC
. . TRBJ2-2 TRBV9 14 CASRSKAYTGELFF TGTGCCAGCAGGTCGAAAGCTTACACCGGGGAGCTGTTTTTT